This entry is about one T cell receptor (beta chain). This receptor's antigen is unknown. There are no base qualities to consult, and no much larger clone falls within one base. The CDR3 has 12 amino acids, counting the end cysteine and phenylalanine. Just the 36-base CDR3 DNA is kept, in frame starting at base 1. V has 9 bases trimmed and J has 4 bases trimmed; junction bases matching no gene number 5. CDR1 and CDR2 were assigned from the germline V gene as SNHLY and FYNNEI. Enrolling through a virtual design, the prospective study's participants ranged in age from roughly 18 to 95 years and lived across roughly 24 United States geographic areas. To assign participants to cohorts, the prospective study relied on clinical history that participants themselves reported in a screening survey and a study questionnaire. Recovered participants in ImmuneRACE Cohort 3 were defined by two consecutive negative NP/OP PCR tests, clearance by a healthcare professional, or resolution of symptoms. In the prospective study, mobile phlebotomists collected whole blood, serum and a nasopharyngeal or oropharyngeal swab from each participant. Participants in the prospective study had the option to provide additional blood draws and questionnaires over a roughly 2-month period. Blood samples from the prospective study were shipped frozen or at room temperature prior to DNA extraction.

TCRbeta CDR3 regions were amplified from genomic DNA using the immunoSEQ Assay, a bias-controlled multiplex PCR. The source study handled its data this way. Within the assay, amplification of reference gene primers was used to estimate how many nucleated cells each sample contained. To quantify the absolute abundance of each unique TCRbeta CDR3 rearrangement, sequence reads were collapsed and filtered. Productive Simpson clonality was computed per sample as the square root of Simpson's diversity index over productive rearrangements. TCRdb's version of the immuneACCESS table is confined to in-frame rearrangements and falls short of the full clone set. An unresolved V gene accounts for under half of the shortfall where checked; the remainder is of unknown origin. That table supplies the V and J calls and clone size; D and trimming were determined from the DNA. The sample table holds around 500,000 clones, of which about 85% were seen once. Roughly 8.5% of the sample comes from the top ten.

The record originates from a study of blood T cell repertoires in COVID-19 (dated by TCRdb to 2020 to 2021). In the study overall: Collaborator samples came from the United States, Italy and Spain and covered acute and convalescent phases of COVID-19. The prospective study material was composed of cDNA or gDNA derived from T cells, B-cell-depleted T cells, or PBMCs. Subjects who had been exposed to COVID-19, were actively infected with it, or had recovered from it provided the deeply sampled blood TCRbeta repertoires that made up the dataset. The repertoires were released in a freely available public database meant as a resource for research on the immune response to SARS-CoV-2. Samples came from the ongoing ImmuneRACE study (first 160 participants) plus 1,254 subjects from 6 global collaborators. Sample metadata almost always included a de-identified subject ID, COVID-19 status, age in years and sex. Where available, HLA class I and class II types were obtained from metadata supplied by the sample provider rather than from assay-based typing.

Results and caveats for the whole study, not just this receptor: The quantity of clinical and demographic metadata differed by source and by participant and was supplied without curation.

The origin of this receptor is a woman aged 55-70 years who had recovered from COVID-19. Rearrangement joined TRBV2 to TRBJ2-5, with TRBD1 matching 7 junction bases. Material: PBMCs or T cells enriched from blood (not recorded which). The base sequence is TGTGCCAGTAACCGGGACAGAGAGACCCAGTACTTC. Its product reads: CASNRDRETQYF.